One and the same sample provided the 9 T cell receptor beta chains below, sequenced in a study of T cells in women clearing cervical HPV infection. TCRdb's copy holds only in-frame clones and misses some; the assay was immunoSEQ multiplex PCR. The sample is made up of about 36,000 clones, and the top ten hold about 1.7% of it. Source material: blood buffy coat. These receptor sequences come from a woman between 18 and 75 years old with a cervical HPV16 infection that either progressed to CIN3+ or cleared (not recorded which).

Remarks on this clone: The read ends 3 residues early relative to the CDR3; the germline J gene fills the gap. The chain employs TRBV7-3 and TRBJ1-6; the match to TRBD1 covers 7 bases. The CDR3 is 16 amino acids. Per the germline V gene, CDR1 is SGHTA and CDR2 is FQGTGA. The junction had 13 bases not matched to a gene; V was cut back by 5 bases and J by 9 bases. The CDR3 spells CASSQQGPGGISPLHF. CDR3 DNA (partial): TGTGCCAGCAGCCAACAGGGGCCTGGAGGGATTTCACCC. Combining the CDR3 with reference TRBV7-3 and TRBJ1-6 gives the whole variable domain GAGVSQTPSNKVTEKGKYVELRCDPISGHTALYWYRQSLGQGPEFLIYFQGTGAADDSGLPNDRFFAVRPEGSVSTLKIQRTERGDSAVYLCASSQQGPGGISPLHFGNGTRLTVT.

Notes on this clone: The read terminates 3 residues before the CDR3 end, so the remaining end is supplied by the germline J gene. V gene TRBV6-1 combines with J gene TRBJ1-2; D not resolved. Looked up from germline, CDR1 is MNHNS and CDR2 is SASEGT. The CDR3 is 14 amino acids. CDR3 DNA (partial): TGTGCCAGCAGTGAACAGGATCCTGGCTACGAC. It yields the protein CASSEQDPGYD. In full, the CDR3 is CASSEQDPGYDYTF.

Concerning this clone: Read coverage stops 3 residues before the CDR3 terminus; the germline J gene supplies the remainder. The rearrangement links TRBV7-2 to TRBJ2-7; 8 nucleotides align to TRBD2. The CDR3 consists of 14 residues. CDR1 is SGHTA and CDR2 is FQGNSA in the germline V gene. V gave up 2 bases and J gave up 4 bases; unmatched junction bases: 4. Incomplete CDR3 DNA: TGTGCCAGCAGCTTAAGTAGCGGGGTGTACGAG. Translated: CASSLSSGVYE. The complete CDR3 protein is CASSLSSGVYEQYF.

As for this clone: The read ends 3 residues early relative to the CDR3; the germline J gene fills the gap. This rearrangement joins TRBV5-6 to TRBJ2-5, with 11 positions matching TRBD2. The CDR3 sequence is 14 residues long. With 4 bases clipped from V and 2 bases from J, the junction kept 1 base outside the gene matches. From germline, CDR1 is SGHDT and CDR2 YYEEEE. CDR3 sequence reads: CASSLAGGQETQYF. CDR3 bases read: TGTGCCAGCAGCCTAGCGGGGGGACAAGAGACC.

As for this clone: The CDR3 extends 3 residues past the end of the read, so its final part is completed from the germline J gene. The chain recombines TRBV6-4 with TRBJ1-6; 9 bases line up with TRBD1. Germline CDR1 is MRHNA and CDR2 is SNTAGT. This CDR3 has 16 amino acids. V was pared by 3 bases and J by 2 bases, with 2 bases of the junction left unmatched. The sequenced CDR3 bases are TGTGCCAGCAGTGATCACAGGGGGCCCTATAATTCACCC. Translation gives CASSDHRGPYNSP. The full CDR3 protein is CASSDHRGPYNSPLHF.

On this clone: With the read ending 3 residues before the CDR3 end, the germline J gene is used to fill in that end. The V call is TRBV12-3 or TRBV12-4, the J call TRBJ2-1, with 8 nucleotides matching TRBD2. Unmatched junction bases numbered 10, after V lost 5 bases and J lost 7 bases. This CDR3 is built from 15 residues. CDR3 DNA, as far as it was read: TGTGCCAGCAGTCCGGGACTATTAGCGGGGAATGAG. Residues: CASSPGLLAGNE. The entire CDR3 sequence reads CASSPGLLAGNEQFF.

A note on this clone: The CDR3 end lies 3 residues beyond the end of the read and is filled in from the germline J gene. The rearrangement links TRBV7-6 to TRBJ1-1, with 12 bases matching TRBD1. Germline V gene sequence: CDR1 SGHVS, CDR2 FNYEAQ. V was clipped by 4 bases and J by 5 bases; unmatched bases: 8. The CDR3 has 16 amino acids. The CDR3: CASSSGTGGFNTEAFF. The CDR3 DNA, read in part, is TGTGCCAGCAGCTCCGGGACAGGGGGCTTTAATACTGAA. The full variable domain, with the rest looked up from reference TRBV7-6 and TRBJ1-1, is GAGVSQSPRYKVTKRGQDVALRCDPISGHVSLYWYRQALGQGPEFLTYFNYEAQQDKSGLPNDRFSAERPEGSISTLTIQRTEQRDSAMYRCASSSGTGGFNTEAFFGQGTRLTVV.

For this clone: The read falls 3 residues short of the CDR3 end, and the missing part is taken from the germline J gene. This chain links TRBV12-3 or TRBV12-4 with TRBJ1-3, with 7 bases fitting TRBD1. Losses at the gene ends were 6 bases for V and 0 bases for J; bases not matched to a gene: 8. The CDR3 runs to 16 residues. CDR3: CASSPRQGFSGNTIYF. The covered CDR3 bases are TGTGCCAGCAGCCCTCGACAGGGATTCTCTGGAAACACC.

As for this clone: The CDR3 end is not reached by the read, which stops 3 residues before it; the germline J gene fills it in. V and J are TRBV13 and TRBJ2-3, with D possibly TRBD1 on 5 matching bases. The CDR3 totals 13 residues. Germline CDR1 reads PRHDT; CDR2 reads FYEKMQ (reference sequence). Partial CDR3 DNA: TGTGCCAGCAGCGTGGACACTCAAGAGACG. Translated: CASSVDTQET. The entire CDR3 protein reads CASSVDTQETQYF.